This T cell receptor (beta chain) was captured in a study of glioma-infiltrating T cells. Study-wide results and limits: Patients with low tissue-blood divergence carried a signature set of shared blood CDR3 motifs. Very few CDR3 sequences were shared between tissue and blood.

CDR3 length equals 17 residues. Germline CDR1 is SEHNR and CDR2 is FQNEAQ (reference sequence). In the case of this clonotype: Its cognate antigen is unknown.

TCR alpha and beta CDR3 regions were amplified from RNA using iRepertoire nested multiplex PCR. TCRdb analysed the multiplex PCR reads with MiXCR anew, one entry per CDR3 protein. This sample has more than 300,000 distinct CDR3 sequences, with 41% found just once. The V and J genes are TRBV7-9 and TRBJ2-7; a possible D gene is TRBD2 (5 bases). The end of the DNA fits TRBJ2-1 better, so the J call may be wrong. The sequence was obtained from a human donor with low-grade glioma or glioblastoma, undergoing nonglioma brain surgery, or in good health (not recorded which). The sample was glioma tissue, nonneoplastic brain tissue, or PBMCs (not recorded which). CDR3 sequence (DNA): TGTGCCAGCAGCCGACTCTCTTGGGAGCCCCCCCACAATGAGCAGTTCTTC. This codes for CASSRLSWEPPHNEQFF.